The entry below describes one T cell receptor (beta chain). Sequencing used immunoSEQ multiplex PCR; TCRdb keeps in-frame clones, though not all of them. This sample has about 98,000 clones, with about 85% found just once. The data belong to a study of blood T cell repertoires in COVID-19. This clonotype was sampled from a man between 65 and 79 years old with acute or convalescent COVID-19. The sample taken for sequencing was peripheral blood.

The CDR3 here is CASSSDTDGYTF. Written as DNA, the CDR3 is TGTGCCAGCAGCTCGGACACAGATGGCTACACCTTC. The J gene is TRBJ1-2, the V gene TRBV5-4; the D gene is possibly TRBD1 (5 bases). From germline, CDR1 is SGHNT and CDR2 YYREEE (reference sequence). This CDR3 is built from 12 residues. With 3 bases removed from V and 6 bases from J, the gap between germline ends came to 9 bases.